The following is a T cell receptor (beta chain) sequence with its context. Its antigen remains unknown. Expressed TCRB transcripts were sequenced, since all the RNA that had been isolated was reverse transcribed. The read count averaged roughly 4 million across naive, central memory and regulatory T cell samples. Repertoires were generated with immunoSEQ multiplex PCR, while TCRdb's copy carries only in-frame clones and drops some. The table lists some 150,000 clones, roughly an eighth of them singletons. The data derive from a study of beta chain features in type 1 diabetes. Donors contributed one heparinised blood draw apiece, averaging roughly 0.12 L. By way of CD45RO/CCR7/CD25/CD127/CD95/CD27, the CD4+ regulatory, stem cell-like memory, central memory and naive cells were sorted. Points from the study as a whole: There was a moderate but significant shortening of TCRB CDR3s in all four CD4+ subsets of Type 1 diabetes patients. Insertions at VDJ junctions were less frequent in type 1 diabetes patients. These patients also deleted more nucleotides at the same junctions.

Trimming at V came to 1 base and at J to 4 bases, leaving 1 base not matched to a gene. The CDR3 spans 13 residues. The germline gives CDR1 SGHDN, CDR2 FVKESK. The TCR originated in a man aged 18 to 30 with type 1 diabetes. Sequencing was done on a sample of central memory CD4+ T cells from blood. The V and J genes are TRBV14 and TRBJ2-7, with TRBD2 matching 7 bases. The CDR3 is CASSQGLAYEQYF. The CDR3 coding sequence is TGTGCCAGCAGCCAAGGACTAGCATACGAGCAGTACTTC.